A single T cell receptor (beta chain) is shown here with its context. The germline V and J ends were trimmed by 4 bases and 8 bases, with 11 bases remaining between them. The CDR3 loop spans 13 amino acids. CDR1 SGHTA and CDR2 FQGNSA come from the germline V gene. The source of the sample is a study of control samples from healthy donors and cancer patients. Produced via immunoSEQ multiplex PCR; TCRdb's table is partial and in-frame only. The table includes more than 80,000 clones, 85% to 95% detected once. The sequence was obtained from a man aged 18-30 years in good health. The chain uses TRBV7-2 and TRBJ1-4; D call uncertain. The source material was blood. The CDR3: CASSSRLREKLFF. CDR3 bases: TGTGCCAGCAGCTCCAGGTTAAGGGAAAAACTGTTTTTT.